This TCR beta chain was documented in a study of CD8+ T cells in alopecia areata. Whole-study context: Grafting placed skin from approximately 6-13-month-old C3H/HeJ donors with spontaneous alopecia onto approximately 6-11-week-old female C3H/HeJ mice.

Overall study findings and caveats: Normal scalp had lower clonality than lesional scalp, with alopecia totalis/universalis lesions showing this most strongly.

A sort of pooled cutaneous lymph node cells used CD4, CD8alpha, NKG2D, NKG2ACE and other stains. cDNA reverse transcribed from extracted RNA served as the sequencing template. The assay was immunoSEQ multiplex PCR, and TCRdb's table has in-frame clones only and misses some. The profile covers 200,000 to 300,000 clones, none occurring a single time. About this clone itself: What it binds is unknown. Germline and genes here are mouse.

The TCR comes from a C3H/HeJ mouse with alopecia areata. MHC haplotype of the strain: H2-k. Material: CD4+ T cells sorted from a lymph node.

Incomplete CDR3 DNA: TGTGCCAGCAGCCGGGGACAGGCTTACCAAGAC. Translating it yields CASSRGQAYQD. The CDR3 in full is CASSRGQAYQDTQYF. This sequence joins TRBV14 and TRBJ2-5; 8 nucleotides agree with TRBD1. The CDR3 end lies 4 residues beyond the end of the read and is filled in from the germline J gene. CDR3 length: 15 residues. The V and J ends lost 5 bases and 1 base, in that order; junction bases with no gene match: 6. The germline gives CDR1 SGHDT, CDR2 FRDEAV.